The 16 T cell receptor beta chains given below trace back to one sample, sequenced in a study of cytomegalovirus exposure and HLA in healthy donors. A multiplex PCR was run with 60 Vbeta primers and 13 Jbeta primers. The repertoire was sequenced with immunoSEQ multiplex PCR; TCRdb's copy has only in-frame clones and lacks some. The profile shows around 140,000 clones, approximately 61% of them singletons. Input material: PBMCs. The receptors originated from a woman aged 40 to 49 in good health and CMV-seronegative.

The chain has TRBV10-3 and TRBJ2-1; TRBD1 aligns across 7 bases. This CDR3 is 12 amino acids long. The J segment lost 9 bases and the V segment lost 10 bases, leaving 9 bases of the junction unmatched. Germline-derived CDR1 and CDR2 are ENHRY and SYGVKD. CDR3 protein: CATGQVQGEQFF. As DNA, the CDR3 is TGTGCCACTGGACAGGTTCAGGGTGAGCAGTTCTTC.

CDR3 amino acids: CASKHRDRSYEQYF. Written as DNA, the CDR3 is TGTGCCAGCAAGCACCGGGATCGCTCCTACGAGCAGTACTTC. The chain carries TRBV2 and TRBJ2-7; a weak D match, TRBD2 (5 bases). Trimming removed 7 bases at V and 0 bases at J, with 13 bases between. Germline V gene lookup returns CDR1 SNHLY and CDR2 FYNNEI. The CDR3 consists of 14 residues.

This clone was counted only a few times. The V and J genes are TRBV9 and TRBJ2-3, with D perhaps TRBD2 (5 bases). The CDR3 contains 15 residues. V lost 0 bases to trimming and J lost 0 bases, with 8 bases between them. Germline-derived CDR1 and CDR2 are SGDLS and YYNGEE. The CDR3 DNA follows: TGTGCCAGCAGCGTAGGGACTTCTAGCACAGATACGCAGTATTTT. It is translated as CASSVGTSSTDTQYF.

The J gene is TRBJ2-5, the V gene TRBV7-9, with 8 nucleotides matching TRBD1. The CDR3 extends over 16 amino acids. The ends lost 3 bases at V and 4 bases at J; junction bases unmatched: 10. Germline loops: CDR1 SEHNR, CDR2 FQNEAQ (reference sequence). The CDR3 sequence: CASSLGEARGLETQYF. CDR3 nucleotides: TGTGCCAGCAGCTTGGGGGAGGCCAGGGGGCTAGAGACCCAGTACTTC. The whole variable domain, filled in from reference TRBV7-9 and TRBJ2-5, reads DTGVSQNPRHKITKRGQNVTFRCDPISEHNRLYWYRQTLGQGPEFLTYFQNEAQLEKSRLLSDRFSAERPKGSFSTLEIQRTEQGDSAMYLCASSLGEARGLETQYFGPGTRLLVL.

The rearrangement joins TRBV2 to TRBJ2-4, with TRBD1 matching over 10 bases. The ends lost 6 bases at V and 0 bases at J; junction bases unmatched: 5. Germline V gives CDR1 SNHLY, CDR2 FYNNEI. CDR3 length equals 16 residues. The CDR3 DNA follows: TGTGCCAGCAGGCTGGGACAGGGGCTAGCCAAAAACATTCAGTACTTC. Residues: CASRLGQGLAKNIQYF. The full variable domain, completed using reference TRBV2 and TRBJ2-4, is EPEVTQTPSHQVTQMGQEVILRCVPISNHLYFYWYRQILGQKVEFLVSFYNNEISEKSEIFDDQFSVERPDGSNFTLKIRSTKLEDSAMYFCASRLGQGLAKNIQYFGAGTRLSVL.

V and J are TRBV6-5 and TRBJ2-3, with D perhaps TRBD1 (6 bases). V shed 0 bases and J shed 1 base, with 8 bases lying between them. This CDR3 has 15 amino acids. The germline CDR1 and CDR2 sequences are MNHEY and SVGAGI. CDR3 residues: CASSYSGQRTDTQYF. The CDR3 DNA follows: TGTGCCAGCAGTTACTCCGGACAGCGCACAGATACGCAGTATTTT.

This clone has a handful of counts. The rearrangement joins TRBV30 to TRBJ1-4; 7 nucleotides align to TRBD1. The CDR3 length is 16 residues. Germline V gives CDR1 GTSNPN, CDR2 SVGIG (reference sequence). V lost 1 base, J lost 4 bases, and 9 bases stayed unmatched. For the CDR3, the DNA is TGTGCCTGGAGTGCCTTACCACAGGGGTTTAATGAAAAACTGTTTTTT. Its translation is CAWSALPQGFNEKLFF.

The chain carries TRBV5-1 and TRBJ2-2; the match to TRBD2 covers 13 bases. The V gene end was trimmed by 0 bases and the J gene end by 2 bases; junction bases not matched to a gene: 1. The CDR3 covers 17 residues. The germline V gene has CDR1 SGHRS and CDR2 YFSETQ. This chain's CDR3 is CASSLGTSGGNTGELFF. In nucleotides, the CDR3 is TGCGCCAGCAGCTTGGGGACTAGCGGGGGTAACACCGGGGAGCTGTTTTTT. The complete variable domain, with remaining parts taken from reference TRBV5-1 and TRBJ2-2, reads KAGVTQTPRYLIKTRGQQVTLSCSPISGHRSVSWYQQTPGQGLQFLFEYFSETQRNKGNFPGRFSGRQFSNSRSEMNVSTLELGDSALYLCASSLGTSGGNTGELFFGEGSRLTVL.

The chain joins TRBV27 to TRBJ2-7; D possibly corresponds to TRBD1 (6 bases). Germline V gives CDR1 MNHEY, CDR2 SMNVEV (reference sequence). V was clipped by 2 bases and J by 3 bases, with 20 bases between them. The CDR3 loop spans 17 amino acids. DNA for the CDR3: TGTGCCAGCAGTTTAGCCCCTACAGGGCCGTCCTTCTACGAGCAGTACTTC. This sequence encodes CASSLAPTGPSFYEQYF.

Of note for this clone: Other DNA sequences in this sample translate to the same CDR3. Here the CDR3 reads CASSPPAGGGNTGELFF. CDR3 bases: TGCGCCAGCAGCCCTCCGGCGGGGGGAGGGAACACCGGGGAGCTGTTTTTT. V and J are TRBV5-1 and TRBJ2-2; 8 bases line up with TRBD2. V lost 4 bases and J lost 1; bases outside the gene matches: 9. Germline V lookup: CDR1 SGHRS, CDR2 YFSETQ. The CDR3 sequence is 17 residues long.

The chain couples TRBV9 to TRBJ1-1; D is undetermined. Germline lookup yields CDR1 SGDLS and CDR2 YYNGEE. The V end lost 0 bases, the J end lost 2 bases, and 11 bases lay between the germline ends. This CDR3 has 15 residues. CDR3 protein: CASSVVADYNTEAFF. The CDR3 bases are TGTGCCAGCAGCGTAGTAGCAGATTATAACACTGAAGCTTTCTTT.

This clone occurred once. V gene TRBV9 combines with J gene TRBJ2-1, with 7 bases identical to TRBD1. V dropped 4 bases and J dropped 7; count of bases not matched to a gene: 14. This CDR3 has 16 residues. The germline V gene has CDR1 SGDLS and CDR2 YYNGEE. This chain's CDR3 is CASSPRSAGGTNEQFF. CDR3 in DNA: TGTGCCAGCAGCCCACGCAGCGCAGGGGGTACGAATGAGCAGTTCTTC.

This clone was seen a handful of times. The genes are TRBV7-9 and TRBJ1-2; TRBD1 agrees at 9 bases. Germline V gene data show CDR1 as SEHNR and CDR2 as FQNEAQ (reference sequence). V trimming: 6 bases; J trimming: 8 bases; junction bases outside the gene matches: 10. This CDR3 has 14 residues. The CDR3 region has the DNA TGTGCCAGCAGTTCCCCACAGGGGGCTAGGGGCTACACCTTC. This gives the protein CASSSPQGARGYTF.

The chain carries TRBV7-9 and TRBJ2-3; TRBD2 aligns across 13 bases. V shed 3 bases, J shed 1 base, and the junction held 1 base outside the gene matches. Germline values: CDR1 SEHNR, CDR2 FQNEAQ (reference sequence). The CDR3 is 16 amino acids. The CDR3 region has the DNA TGTGCCAGCAGCTTCGGACTAGCGGGAGGCACAGATACGCAGTATTTT. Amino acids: CASSFGLAGGTDTQYF.

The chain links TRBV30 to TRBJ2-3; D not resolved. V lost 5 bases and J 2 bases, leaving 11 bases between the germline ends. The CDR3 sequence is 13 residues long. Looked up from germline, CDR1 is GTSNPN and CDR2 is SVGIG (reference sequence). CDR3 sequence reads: CAWVDMDTDTQYF. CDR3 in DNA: TGTGCCTGGGTTGACATGGACACAGATACGCAGTATTTT.

The CDR3 coding sequence is TGTGCCAGCAGCGTTAGTGACAGGGTGGTCACTGAAGCTTTCTTT. It codes for CASSVSDRVVTEAFF. The V gene is TRBV9, the J gene TRBJ1-1; 7 bases are shared with TRBD1. Germline V lookup: CDR1 SGDLS, CDR2 YYNGEE. The ends lost 2 bases at V and 4 bases at J; junction bases unmatched: 8. CDR3 length equals 15 residues.